This TCR beta chain was profiled in a study of T cell changes during pregnancy in multiple sclerosis. Germline CDR1 reads SGHTA; CDR2 reads FQGNSA. V lost 4 bases, J lost 0 bases, and 19 bases lay in between. The CDR3 is 17 amino acids. Clones were sequenced by immunoSEQ multiplex PCR, and TCRdb holds only the in-frame ones, with some missing. The data show tens of thousands of clones, about 91% seen once. This material consisted of CD8+ T cells from peripheral blood mononuclear cells, taken in the second trimester of pregnancy. This receptor was identified in a female donor with multiple sclerosis, enrolled in a pregnancy study. The chain is built from TRBV7-2 and TRBJ2-7; D may be TRBD1 (6 bases). The CDR3 DNA sequence: TGTGCCAGCAGCTACACCGGGACATCCCTGGGCTCCTACGAGCAGTACTTC. It is translated as CASSYTGTSLGSYEQYF.